The 6 T cell receptor beta chains below all came from one sample that was sequenced in a study of vaccination and CD4 T cells after COVID-19. No antigen has been identified for these receptors. Scientists ran DNA taken from cultured CD4+ T cells through the Oncomine TCR Beta short-read assay for sequencing. From cultured CD4+ T cells, genomic DNA was extracted. TCRdb reanalysed the PCR reads using MiXCR and keeps one entry per CDR3 protein. The sample holds around 7,800 distinct CDR3 sequences, around 40% seen once. As for treatment: roughly 10-day PBMC culture with coronavirus spike peptide pools or control peptides (ViraFEST assay). Pre-COVID-19 pandemic sampling (2011-2018) yielded the unexposed donor's CD4+ T cells. The sample consisted of CD4+ T cells from blood, cultured in vitro. The receptors were sampled from a human donor in good health.

Comment on this clonotype: One end of the junction does not line up with germline, which may come from a read error. The V call is TRBV24-1, the J call TRBJ2-7; D is tentatively TRBD1 or TRBD2 (5 bases each). This CDR3 has 16 amino acids. CDR1 is KGHDR and CDR2 is SFDVKD in the germline V gene. The CDR3, as DNA: TGTGTCACCAGTGATTTGGTTCCCGGGGCGACGGACGAGCAGTACTTC. Encoded protein: CVTSDLVPGATDEQYF.

The chain joins TRBV6-1 to TRBJ2-3; D perhaps matches TRBD2 (6 bases). Trimming removed 10 bases at V and 5 bases at J, with 19 bases between. The CDR3 covers 14 residues. CDR1 and CDR2 from the germline V gene are MNHNS and SASEGT. In nucleotides, the CDR3 is TGTGCCACCTACTACCTTCTAGCGAAAGATACGCAGTATTTT. Its protein product is CATYYLLAKDTQYF.

The chain links TRBV20-1 to TRBJ1-1; 7 positions agree with TRBD1. This CDR3 has 12 residues. The germline gives CDR1 DFQATT, CDR2 SNEGSKA (reference sequence). The ends lost 6 bases at V and 4 bases at J; junction bases unmatched: 5. CDR3 nucleotide sequence: TGCAGTGCCTCTACAGGGGTCACTGAAGCTTTCTTT. It encodes CSASTGVTEAFF.

The V gene is TRBV12-3 or TRBV12-4, the J gene TRBJ1-3; 8 nucleotides agree with TRBD1. The CDR3 contains 14 residues. V shed 7 bases, J shed 8 bases, and the junction held 10 bases outside the gene matches. This chain's CDR3 is CASTSTGGGDTIYF. The CDR3 DNA follows: TGTGCCAGCACTTCCACAGGGGGTGGGGACACCATATATTTT.

V and J are TRBV10-3 and TRBJ2-7; 9 bases are a match to TRBD1. The germline V gene encodes CDR1 ENHRY and CDR2 SYGVKD. The CDR3 extends over 12 amino acids. Trimming removed 10 bases from V and 3 bases from J; junction bases left unmatched: 4. For the CDR3, the DNA is TGTGCCACTCAGGGACAGGGCTACGAGCAGTACTTC. It translates to CATQGQGYEQYF.

The chain links TRBV28 to TRBJ1-2, with D possibly matching TRBD1 (6 bases). There are 12 residues in the CDR3. Trimming cost V 5 bases and J 8 bases, with 12 bases left between them. Germline CDR1 reads MDHEN; CDR2 reads SYDVKM. CDR3 in DNA: TGTGCCAGCAGTGTCTCAGGGGACGGCTACACCTTC. Its protein is CASSVSGDGYTF.